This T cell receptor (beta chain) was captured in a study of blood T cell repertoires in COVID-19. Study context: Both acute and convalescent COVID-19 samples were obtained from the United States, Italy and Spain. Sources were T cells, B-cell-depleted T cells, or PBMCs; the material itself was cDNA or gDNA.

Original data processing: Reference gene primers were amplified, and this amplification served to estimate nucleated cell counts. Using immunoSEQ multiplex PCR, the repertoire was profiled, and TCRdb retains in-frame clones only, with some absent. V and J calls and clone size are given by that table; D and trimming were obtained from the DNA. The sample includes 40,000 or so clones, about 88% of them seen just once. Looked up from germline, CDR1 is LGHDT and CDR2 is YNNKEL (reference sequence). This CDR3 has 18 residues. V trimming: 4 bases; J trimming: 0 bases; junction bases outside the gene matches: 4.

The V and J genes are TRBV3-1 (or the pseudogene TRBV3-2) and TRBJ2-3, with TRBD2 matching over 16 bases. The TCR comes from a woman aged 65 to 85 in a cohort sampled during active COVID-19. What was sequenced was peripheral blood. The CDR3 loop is CASSLGLAGGYSTDTQYF. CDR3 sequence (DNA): TGTGCCAGCAGCCTGGGACTAGCGGGAGGGTATAGCACAGATACGCAGTATTTT.